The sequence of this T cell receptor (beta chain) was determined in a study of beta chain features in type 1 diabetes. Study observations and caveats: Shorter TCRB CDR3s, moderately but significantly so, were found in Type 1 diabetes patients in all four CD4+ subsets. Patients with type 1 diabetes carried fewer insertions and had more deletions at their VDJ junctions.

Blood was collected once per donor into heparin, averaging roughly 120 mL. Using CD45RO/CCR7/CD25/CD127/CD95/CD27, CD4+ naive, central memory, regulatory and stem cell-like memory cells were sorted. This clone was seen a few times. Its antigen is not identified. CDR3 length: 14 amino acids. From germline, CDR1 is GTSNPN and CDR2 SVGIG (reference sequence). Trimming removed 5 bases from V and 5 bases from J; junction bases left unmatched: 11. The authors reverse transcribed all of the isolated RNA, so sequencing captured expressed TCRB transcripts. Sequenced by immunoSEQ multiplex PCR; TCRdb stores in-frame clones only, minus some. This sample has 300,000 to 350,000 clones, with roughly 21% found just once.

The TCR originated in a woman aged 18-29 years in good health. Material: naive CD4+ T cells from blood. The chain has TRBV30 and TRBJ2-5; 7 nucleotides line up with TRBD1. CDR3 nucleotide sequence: TGTGCCTGGGCTTCGGGACAGCCAGCGGAGACCCAGTACTTC. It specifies CAWASGQPAETQYF.